The 20 T cell receptor beta chains below come from one sample, sequenced in a study of early T cells in non-severe SARS-CoV-2 infection. TCRdb processed the 5' RACE reads anew with MiXCR; each CDR3 protein has one entry. The sample holds tens of thousands of distinct CDR3 sequences, 10% seen once. This specimen consisted of whole blood, obtained at baseline. Receptors were obtained from an adult who was a healthcare worker with PCR-confirmed SARS-CoV-2 infection or an uninfected control (not recorded which).

This clonotype was found many times. The chain combines TRBV12-3 or TRBV12-4 with TRBJ2-5; D unclear. CDR3 length: 13 residues. The V end was cut by 6 bases, the J end by 2 bases, with 10 bases between. The CDR3 region is CASSQYGQETQYF. In DNA form, the CDR3 reads TGTGCCAGCAGCCAGTATGGGCAAGAGACCCAGTACTTC.

There are a few counts of this clonotype. The genes are TRBV29-1 and TRBJ2-1; no firm D call. Looked up from germline, CDR1 is SQVTM and CDR2 is ANQGSEA. V was trimmed by 5 bases and J by 8 bases, leaving 13 bases between them. This CDR3 is built from 12 residues. The CDR3 loop is CSVPGVGDEQFF. The CDR3 DNA is TGCAGCGTTCCTGGGGTCGGCGATGAGCAGTTCTTC.

V usage is TRBV3-1 and J usage is TRBJ1-1; D remains ambiguous. Trimming took 1 base from V and 11 from J, leaving 11 bases between them. Germline V gives CDR1 LGHDT, CDR2 YNNKEL (reference sequence). This CDR3 has 12 amino acids. The CDR3 is CASSQGPQGAFF. The CDR3, as DNA: TGTGCCAGCAGCCAAGGGCCCCAAGGGGCTTTCTTT.

The rearrangement uses TRBV4-1 and TRBJ2-3; no clear D gene. Trimming removed 0 bases from V and 3 bases from J, with 16 bases in between. CDR3 length equals 17 residues. Germline CDR1 is MGHRA and CDR2 is YSYEKL. The DNA of the CDR3 is TGCGCCAGCAGCCAAGATCCCCCTCCTAGAGGAACAGATACGCAGTATTTT. Translation: CASSQDPPPRGTDTQYF.

The chain has TRBV18 and TRBJ2-1, with 7 bases lining up with TRBD1. V was pared by 3 bases and J by 7 bases, with 6 bases of the junction left unmatched. This CDR3 region has 14 residues. In germline, CDR1 is KGHSH, CDR2 LQKENI. CDR3 sequence reads: CASSPADRRNEQFF. The CDR3 DNA reads as TGTGCCAGCTCACCGGCGGACAGGCGGAATGAGCAGTTCTTC.

At least ten counts were recorded for this clonotype. The rearrangement joins TRBV6-2 or TRBV6-3 to TRBJ1-2; TRBD1 is a possible D gene (5 bases). Trimming took 11 bases from V and 8 from J, leaving 21 bases between them. The CDR3 extends over 13 amino acids. Germline lookup yields CDR1 MNHEY and CDR2 SVGEGT. For the CDR3, the DNA is TGTGCCGGAAGCGGGCAGGCGTCAGGGGGCTACACCTTC. The encoded protein is CAGSGQASGGYTF.

This clonotype was counted many times. The J gene is TRBJ2-1, the V gene TRBV18; D possibly corresponds to TRBD1 (6 bases). The CDR3 consists of 14 residues. Trimming stripped 4 bases from V and 7 bases from J, with 14 bases between. Germline values: CDR1 KGHSH, CDR2 LQKENI. The CDR3 coding sequence is TGTGCCAGCTCACAGGGGGTCTCCTGGAATGAGCAGTTCTTC. This gives the protein CASSQGVSWNEQFF.

This clonotype was detected ten times or more. The CDR3: CASSLAGSQSGQFF. CDR3 coding DNA: TGTGCCAGCAGCTTAGCGGGGTCACAATCAGGGCAGTTCTTC. V usage is TRBV7-6 and J usage is TRBJ2-1; D is ambiguous. Germline V gene sequence: CDR1 SGHVS, CDR2 FNYEAQ. CDR3 length: 14 residues. The V and J ends lost 0 bases and 12 bases respectively, with 15 bases between them.

This clonotype is a singleton in its sample. V usage is TRBV12-3 or TRBV12-4 and J usage is TRBJ1-6, with D possibly TRBD1 on 5 matching bases. The CDR3 runs 14 residues. Trimming stripped 4 bases from V and 7 bases from J, with 11 bases between. CDR3 DNA sequence: TGTGCCAGCAGTTGGTCGGGGGGGAATTCACCCCTCCACTTT. Its translation: CASSWSGGNSPLHF.

The chain recombines TRBV6-1 with TRBJ1-4; 7 bases are a match to TRBD1. V lost 6 bases and J lost 2; bases outside the gene matches: 3. Germline loops: CDR1 MNHNS, CDR2 SASEGT. The CDR3 is 14 residues long. In nucleotides, the CDR3 is TGTGCCAGCAGGCCGACAGGGACTAATGAAAAACTGTTTTTT. Its protein is CASRPTGTNEKLFF.

This clonotype was observed a few times. The chain uses TRBV7-3 and TRBJ2-3; 13 bases match TRBD2. The CDR3 extends over 17 amino acids. Germline values: CDR1 SGHTA, CDR2 FQGTGA. The V segment lost 3 bases and the J segment 0 bases; nucleotides outside the gene matches: 3. The CDR3 loop reads CASSLSTSGGSTDTQYF. Written as DNA, the CDR3 is TGTGCCAGCAGCTTGTCGACTAGCGGGGGGAGCACAGATACGCAGTATTTT. The full variable domain, with the rest looked up from reference TRBV7-3 and TRBJ2-3, is GAGVSQTPSNKVTEKGKYVELRCDPISGHTALYWYRQSLGQGPEFLIYFQGTGAADDSGLPNDRFFAVRPEGSVSTLKIQRTERGDSAVYLCASSLSTSGGSTDTQYFGPGTRLTVL.

This clonotype was picked up a small number of times. This chain uses TRBV6-1 with TRBJ2-2, with a possible D match to TRBD1 (5 bases). V dropped 7 bases and J dropped 5 bases, with 14 bases sitting between them. This CDR3 comprises 14 residues. The germline gives CDR1 MNHNS, CDR2 SASEGT. CDR3 residues: CASTTDTETGELFF. The CDR3 DNA reads as TGTGCCAGCACCACGGACACGGAGACCGGGGAGCTGTTTTTT.

In DNA, the CDR3 is TGTGCCAGCAGCTTGGGATCTTCCAGGGCCCCCCGGGAGAAGCAGTACTTC. It translates to CASSLGSSRAPREKQYF. The genes are TRBV5-4 and TRBJ2-7; perhaps TRBD2 as D (6 bases). There are 17 residues in the CDR3. Germline-derived CDR1 and CDR2 are SGHNT and YYREEE (reference sequence). V was pared by 0 bases and J by 8 bases, with 24 bases between.

There are a few counts of this clonotype. This chain joins TRBV2 and TRBJ2-1; TRBD2 aligns across 9 bases. CDR1 is SNHLY and CDR2 is FYNNEI in the germline V gene. V lost 3 bases to trimming and J lost 8 bases; unmatched junction nucleotides: 8. The CDR3 covers 15 residues. CDR3 region: CASSDVASGKDEQFF. The CDR3 DNA reads TGTGCCAGCAGTGATGTGGCTAGCGGGAAGGATGAGCAGTTCTTC.

This clonotype was picked up a small number of times. This chain joins TRBV5-6 and TRBJ2-7; 8 positions agree with TRBD1. Germline V gene data show CDR1 as SGHDT and CDR2 as YYEEEE. Trimming took 1 base from V and 10 from J; bases not matched to a gene: 4. The CDR3 covers 12 residues. The DNA for the CDR3 is TGTGCCAGCAGCTTGACTGGACAGGGCCAGTACTTC. This encodes CASSLTGQGQYF.

The J gene is TRBJ2-3, the V gene TRBV2; 11 bases agree with TRBD2. Germline V gene sequence: CDR1 SNHLY, CDR2 FYNNEI. The trim removed 9 bases at V and 1 base at J, leaving 6 bases unmatched. The CDR3 spans 15 residues. The chain's CDR3 is CARDPLAGGTDTQYF. CDR3 in DNA: TGTGCCAGGGATCCACTAGCGGGGGGCACAGATACGCAGTATTTT.

The CDR3 nucleotides are TGCGCCAGCAGCACCGCTCTGGGCTACGAGCAGTACTTC. Translation gives CASSTALGYEQYF. The chain has TRBV5-1 and TRBJ2-7, with D uncertain. V was pared by 4 bases and J by 3 bases, with 11 bases between. This CDR3 has 13 residues. CDR1 SGHRS and CDR2 YFSETQ come from the germline V gene.

The table lists this clonotype with a few counts. The V gene is TRBV20-1, the J gene TRBJ2-7; 11 bases are a match to TRBD2. Unmatched junction bases numbered 10, after V lost 8 bases and J lost 10 bases. There are 12 residues in the CDR3. Germline-derived CDR1 and CDR2 are DFQATT and SNEGSKA (reference sequence). The CDR3 DNA reads TGCAGTCTCTTATCTAGCGGGGGGTCCCAGTACTTC. Encoded protein: CSLLSSGGSQYF.

This clonotype was picked up many times. This chain uses TRBV13 with TRBJ1-4; unclear D gene. The germline gives CDR1 PRHDT, CDR2 FYEKMQ (reference sequence). CDR3 size: 12 residues. The germline V and J ends were trimmed by 5 bases and 6 bases, with 7 bases remaining between them. The CDR3, as DNA: TGTGCCAGCAGCGGGATCCATGAAAAACTGTTTTTT. Protein sequence: CASSGIHEKLFF.

The chain uses TRBV18 and TRBJ1-2; no reliable D call. Germline assignment: CDR1 KGHSH and CDR2 LQKENI. The CDR3 consists of 12 residues. V gave up 5 bases and J gave up 2 bases, with 6 bases separating them. CDR3 coding DNA: TGTGCCAGCTCAAGGGAGAACTATGGCTACACCTTC. It yields the protein CASSRENYGYTF. Together with reference TRBV18 and TRBJ1-2, the CDR3 gives the full variable domain: NAGVMQNPRHLVRRRGQEARLRCSPMKGHSHVYWYRQLPEEGLKFMVYLQKENIIDESGMPKERFSAEFPKEGPSILRIQQVVRGDSAAYFCASSRENYGYTFGSGTRLTVV.